The 15 T cell receptor beta chains below were found in one sample sequenced in a study of memory CD4+ T cells and cytomegalovirus serostatus. Single viable CD3+CD4+CD8-CD45RO+ cells were sorted as the memory CD4+ T cells. Measured with immunoSEQ multiplex PCR; TCRdb has only the in-frame clones, and not every one. The sample lists tens of thousands of clones, about 68% occurring once. The material sequenced was memory CD4+ T cells from blood. The receptor source for this set is an adult in good health and CMV-seropositive.

The V and J genes are TRBV29-1 and TRBJ2-3, with TRBD2 matching 9 bases. The CDR3 length is 14 residues. The V gene end was trimmed by 2 bases and the J gene end by 7 bases; junction bases not matched to a gene: 7. The germline CDR1 and CDR2 sequences are SQVTM and ANQGSEA. The CDR3 nucleotides read TGCAGCGTTGAAAAGGCGGGAGGGCGAAATACGCAGTATTTT. It yields the protein CSVEKAGGRNTQYF.

V is TRBV5-5 and J is TRBJ2-2; D is undetermined. Germline V gene sequence: CDR1 SGHKS, CDR2 YYEKEE (reference sequence). The V and J ends lost 3 bases and 6 bases respectively, with 9 bases between them. The CDR3 extends over 13 amino acids. The CDR3 nucleotides read TGTGCCAGCAGCTCAAACTCCGCCGGGGAGCTGTTTTTT. It specifies CASSSNSAGELFF.

The chain is built from TRBV6-6 and TRBJ1-5, with D unresolved. The CDR3 extends over 13 amino acids. The V end lost 4 bases, the J end lost 1 base, and 5 bases lay between the germline ends. The V gene's germline CDR1 is MNHNY and CDR2 SVGAGI (reference sequence). In DNA, the CDR3 is TGTGCCAGCAGTTCCCCGAGCAATCAGCCCCAGCATTTT. It specifies CASSSPSNQPQHF.

The rearrangement uses TRBV11-2 and TRBJ1-1, with TRBD1 matching over 9 bases. With 4 bases clipped from V and 4 bases from J, the junction kept 10 bases outside the gene matches. The CDR3 spans 16 residues. The V gene's germline CDR1 is SGHAT and CDR2 FQNNGV. CDR3 protein: CASSSWGGQGGTEAFF. CDR3 DNA: TGTGCCAGCAGCTCCTGGGGGGGACAGGGTGGCACTGAAGCTTTCTTT.

This sequence joins TRBV7-9 and TRBJ2-5; tentatively, D is TRBD2 (6 bases). Germline V lookup: CDR1 SEHNR, CDR2 FQNEAQ (reference sequence). The CDR3 is 13 amino acids. V shed 7 bases and J shed 3 bases, with 12 bases lying between them. The CDR3 bases are TGTGCCAGCAACCCGATAGCGGAAGAGACCCAGTACTTC. Protein product: CASNPIAEETQYF.

The rearrangement joins TRBV9 to TRBJ2-2, with no clear D. This CDR3 comprises 17 residues. V shed 0 bases and J shed 0 bases, with 12 bases lying between them. Germline values: CDR1 SGDLS, CDR2 YYNGEE. CDR3 protein: CASSVVPTAPNTGELFF. DNA of the CDR3: TGTGCCAGCAGCGTAGTGCCCACGGCGCCGAACACCGGGGAGCTGTTTTTT. Full variable domain (outside the CDR3, taken from reference TRBV9 and TRBJ2-2): DSGVTQTPKHLITATGQRVTLRCSPRSGDLSVYWYQQSLDQGLQFLIQYYNGEERAKGNILERFSAQQFPDLHSELNLSSLELGDSALYFCASSVVPTAPNTGELFFGEGSRLTVL.

This chain joins TRBV6-5 and TRBJ2-7; 10 bases map to TRBD2. CDR1 is MNHEY, CDR2 SVGAGI, per germline. The V gene end was trimmed by 5 bases and the J gene end by 6 bases; junction bases not matched to a gene: 10. There are 15 residues in the CDR3. The CDR3 DNA reads as TGTGCCAGCAGTACACTGACTAGCGGGCCCAGCGAGCAGTACTTC. Amino acid sequence: CASSTLTSGPSEQYF.

This clone came up a few times. The CDR3: CASSQGQRAGGLFF. The CDR3 DNA follows: TGCGCCAGCAGCCAAGGTCAACGGGCCGGGGGACTGTTTTTT. V gene TRBV4-1 combines with J gene TRBJ1-4; D is possibly TRBD1 (5 bases). Between the trimmed V and J ends, which lost 1 base and 13 bases, there was a span of 16 bases. The CDR3 totals 14 residues. Germline CDR1 MGHRA, CDR2 YSYEKL.

The rearrangement joins TRBV10-3 to TRBJ2-1, with D perhaps given as TRBD1 or TRBD2 (5 bases each). Germline V gene lookup returns CDR1 ENHRY and CDR2 SYGVKD. With 8 bases removed from V and 9 bases from J, the gap between germline ends came to 11 bases. This CDR3 is 11 amino acids long. CDR3 nucleotide sequence: TGTGCCATCGGGACCTTGGGTGAGCAGTTCTTC. Translating gives CAIGTLGEQFF.

The CDR3 nucleotides are TGTGCCAGCAGCAGGACACTGAACACTGAAGCTTTCTTT. Its protein product is CASSRTLNTEAFF. The chain employs TRBV7-8 and TRBJ1-1; D possibly corresponds to TRBD1 (5 bases). CDR1 SGHVS and CDR2 FQNEAQ come from the germline V gene. The germline V and J ends were trimmed by 5 bases and 0 bases, with 7 bases remaining between them. The CDR3 has 13 residues.

The chain recombines TRBV19 with TRBJ1-4; TRBD1 is a possible D gene (6 bases). The length of the CDR3 is 12 residues. Between the trimmed V and J ends, which lost 11 bases and 4 bases, there was a span of 11 bases. CDR1 is LNHDA and CDR2 is SQIVND in the germline V gene (reference sequence). CDR3 sequence reads: CASGGLNEKLFF. CDR3 nucleotide sequence: TGTGCCTCGGGGGGCCTTAATGAAAAACTGTTTTTT.

This chain joins TRBV4-3 and TRBJ2-7; D gene unclear. The CDR3 contains 13 residues. V lost 0 bases and J lost 2, with 5 bases in between. The germline gives CDR1 LGHNA, CDR2 YSLEER. This chain's CDR3 is CASSQDIAYEQYF. In DNA form, the CDR3 reads TGCGCCAGCAGCCAAGATATTGCCTACGAGCAGTACTTC.

The chain uses TRBV6-6 and TRBJ2-7; possible D gene TRBD2, 6 bases. The V gene lost 3 bases and the J gene lost 4 bases, with 7 bases spanning the gap. The CDR3 is 12 amino acids. CDR1 is MNHNY, CDR2 SVGAGI, per germline (reference sequence). The CDR3 region is CASSYRGYEQYV. DNA for the CDR3: TGTGCCAGCAGTTATCGGGGGTACGAGCAGTACGTC.

There are a few counts of this clone. The chain links TRBV7-8 to TRBJ2-4; D may correspond to TRBD1 or TRBD2 (5 bases each). V was pared by 3 bases and J by 8 bases, with 14 bases between. The CDR3 covers 14 residues. Germline V gene data show CDR1 as SGHVS and CDR2 as FQNEAQ. The CDR3 sequence: CASSFQGRGDIQYF. CDR3 sequence (DNA): TGTGCCAGCAGCTTTCAGGGTCGGGGTGACATTCAGTACTTC.

This chain links TRBV19 with TRBJ1-5; TRBD1 aligns across 7 bases. CDR1 is LNHDA, CDR2 SQIVND, per germline (reference sequence). The V gene end was trimmed by 2 bases and the J gene end by 3 bases; junction bases not matched to a gene: 4. The length of the CDR3 is 15 residues. CDR3 nucleotides: TGTGCCAGTAGTATATCCGGACAGGACAATCAGCCCCAGCATTTT. Its protein product is CASSISGQDNQPQHF.